What follows describes a single T cell receptor beta chain. V shed 7 bases, J shed 3 bases, and the junction held 6 bases outside the gene matches. Germline-derived CDR1 and CDR2 are MDHEN and SYDVKM. The CDR3 consists of 14 residues. Data came from immunoSEQ multiplex PCR; TCRdb stores just in-frame clones and leaves some out. The sample has tens of thousands of clones; roughly 83% are singletons. This entry belongs to a study of OX40 agonist ivuxolimab in advanced cancers. The cohort excluded patients with autoimmune disease history or systemic immunosuppression. This chain links TRBV28 with TRBJ2-7, with 10 bases fitting TRBD1. This receptor was taken from an adult with an advanced solid tumor such as melanoma, head and neck, liver or kidney cancer. Sequencing used CD4+ or CD8+ T cells sorted from blood, obtained in a trial of the OX40 agonist ivuxolimab. In DNA form, the CDR3 reads TGTGCCAGCACCCGGACAGGGGGAATCTACGAGCAGTACTTC. It yields the protein CASTRTGGIYEQYF.